This TCR beta chain was sequenced during a study of CD4 T cells in relation to SARS-CoV-2 and coronaviruses. Study summary: TCR beta CDR3s were sequenced after approximately ten-day antigen culture of PBMCs.

Assay used: immunoSEQ multiplex PCR; TCRdb lists only in-frame clones, some missing. The data show 35,000 or so clones, with 65% to 80% seen just once and roughly 21% held by the top ten. The length of the CDR3 is 13 residues. V lost 5 bases and J lost 5, with 10 bases in between. The germline V gene encodes CDR1 MDHEN and CDR2 SYDVKM. About this clone: Its specificity is unknown.

CD4 enrichment then naive enrichment separated naive from memory CD4+ cells. This chain joins TRBV28 and TRBJ1-5; tentatively, D is TRBD1 (5 bases). The receptor was isolated from an adult with COVID-19. The sequenced sample consisted of memory CD4+ T cells from PBMCs, cultured in vitro. CDR3 sequence reads: CASSTGPYQPQHF. The CDR3 DNA sequence: TGTGCCAGCAGTACGGGGCCATATCAGCCCCAGCATTTT.